The T cell receptor (beta chain) described here comes from a study of technical replicates of blood from a handful of donors. This clone was observed a single time. V gave up 3 bases and J gave up 5 bases; unmatched junction bases: 13. Germline CDR1 is SGHDN and CDR2 is FVKESK. The CDR3 has 16 amino acids. Libraries were prepared by immunoSEQ multiplex PCR; TCRdb keeps only in-frame clonotypes and omits some of them. This sample yields about 82,000 clones, of which over 90% are seen a single time; 0.3% to 0.45% belongs to the top ten. The sample consisted of T cells isolated from PBMCs. The V and J genes are TRBV14 and TRBJ2-7; 7 bases align to TRBD2. This TCR was sampled from a human donor in good health. The CDR3 DNA reads as TGTGCCAGCAGCCACCCCCCCGGACTAGGCTTCCACGAGCAGTACTTC. Protein sequence: CASSHPPGLGFHEQYF.